This is a list of T cell receptor beta chains from one sample in a study of T cell changes during pregnancy in multiple sclerosis. The protocol was immunoSEQ multiplex PCR, while the TCRdb copy is restricted to in-frame clones and leaves out a portion. The sample holds 65,000 to 95,000 clones, roughly 91% seen once. The sequencing used peripheral blood, collected after pregnancy. All receptors derive from a female donor in good health, enrolled as a control in a pregnancy study. Both conserved end residues are part of each CDR3. Fields, in order: clone size, J gene, V gene, CDR3 length, D gene, CDR3 DNA, CDR3 protein. D genes are given only for firm matches. Size values are once, few and many counts, or a class for expanded clones, and some rows have none.

>once|TRBJ2-7|TRBV30|12|-
TGTGCCTGGAGTCTTCACCCGGGTGAGCAGTACTTC
CAWSLHPGEQYF
>-|TRBJ2-3|TRBV28|15|TRBD2
TGTGCCAGCAGTCTACCGGGACTAGGCGCAGATACGCAGTATTTT
CASSLPGLGADTQYF
>-|TRBJ1-1|TRBV27|13|TRBD1
TGTGCCAGCAGTAGACAGGGCCGGACTGAAGCTTTCTTT
CASSRQGRTEAFF
>-|TRBJ2-3|TRBV5-1|15|TRBD2
TGCGCCAGCAGCTTGGGGCTAGCGGGAGTAAATACGCAGTATTTT
CASSLGLAGVNTQYF
>-|TRBJ1-1|TRBV11-2|14|-
TGTGCCAGCAGCTGGCGGCAGGAGGAAACTGAAGCTTTCTTT
CASSWRQEETEAFF
>-|TRBJ1-3|TRBV18|15|-
TGTGCCAGCTCAAACCAGGGCGCAACTGGAAACACCATATATTTT
CASSNQGATGNTIYF
>-|TRBJ2-4|TRBV4-1|18|TRBD2
TGCGCCAGCAGCCAACCTAGCGGGGGGGTACTAGCCAAAAACATTCAGTACTTC
CASSQPSGGVLAKNIQYF
>few|TRBJ1-1|TRBV19|14|TRBD1
TGTGCCAGTAGCACCGGGACAGGGTTCACTGAAGCTTTCTTT
CASSTGTGFTEAFF
>-|TRBJ2-5|TRBV5-6|16|TRBD1
TGTGCCAGCAGGGGGACAGGGGGAGGTGTAGAGGAGACCCAGTACTTC
CASRGTGGGVEETQYF
>-|TRBJ1-3|TRBV6-6|15|-
TGTGCCAGCAGTTACGCTGAGAGGCCTGGAAACACCATATATTTT
CASSYAERPGNTIYF
>-|TRBJ2-7|TRBV4-3|15|-
TGCGCCAGCAGCCCAGGGGTCCGCAGCTCCTACGAGCAGTACTTC
CASSPGVRSSYEQYF
>-|TRBJ2-7|TRBV29-1|12|TRBD2
TGCAGCGTTGAAACGGGAGGCTACGAGCAGTACTTC
CSVETGGYEQYF
>-|TRBJ2-7|TRBV5-1|15|TRBD1
TGCGCCAGCAGCTCTGTCGGACAGGGAGGAAACGAGCAGTACTTC
CASSSVGQGGNEQYF
>-|TRBJ2-3|TRBV19|14|-
TGTGCCAGTATGGTATCTAGGGGGTCAGATACGCAGTATTTT
CASMVSRGSDTQYF
>-|TRBJ1-2|TRBV18|13|-
TGTGCCAGCTCATCGGACAAGAACTATGGCTACACCTTC
CASSSDKNYGYTF
>-|TRBJ2-1|TRBV9|15|-
TGTGCCAGCAGCGTAGGGGGAGGCCGCTACAATGAGCAGTTCTTC
CASSVGGGRYNEQFF
>-|TRBJ2-6|TRBV27|15|-
TGTGCCAGCAGTTTGGTGTCGGTAGGGGCCAACGTCCTGACTTTC
CASSLVSVGANVLTF
>-|TRBJ2-2|TRBV28|16|TRBD1
TGTGCCAGCAGTTCATCGGGACAGTTTGGATCCGGGGAGCTGTTTTTT
CASSSSGQFGSGELFF
>-|TRBJ2-1|TRBV2|15|TRBD2
TGTGCCAGCAGTGAACAGCGGGGGCCATACAATGAGCAGTTCTTC
CASSEQRGPYNEQFF
>-|TRBJ2-3|TRBV2|15|-
TGTGCCAGCAGTGAGATCGGGGTGGGTACGGATACGCAGTATTTT
CASSEIGVGTDTQYF
>-|TRBJ2-1|TRBV27|16|-
TGTGCCAGCAGTTTAGAGGGCATACCCTCCTACAATGAGCAGTTCTTC
CASSLEGIPSYNEQFF
>-|TRBJ2-3|TRBV7-9|15|TRBD1
TGTGCCAGCAGCCCACAGGGTAGGGGGCCAGATACGCAGTATTTT
CASSPQGRGPDTQYF
>-|TRBJ2-7|TRBV5-5|14|-
TGTGCCAGCAGCACCCTCCAGGGATACTACGAGCAGTACTTC
CASSTLQGYYEQYF
>many|TRBJ2-7|TRBV19|14|-
TGTGCCAGTAGTCCCCATGGGGGAGGCTACGAGCAGTACTTC
CASSPHGGGYEQYF
>-|TRBJ2-7|TRBV18|15|-
TGTGCCAGCTCACCGGGAGGAAGAATCGGCTACGAGCAGTACTTC
CASSPGGRIGYEQYF
>-|TRBJ1-4|TRBV7-9|16|-
TGTGCCAGCAGTTCTGAACCCGACGCGGCCCGGGAAAAACTGTTTTTT
CASSSEPDAAREKLFF
>-|TRBJ2-7|TRBV2|14|TRBD2
TGTGCCAGCAGCGTTAGCGGGAGTCATGCCGAGCAGTACTTC
CASSVSGSHAEQYF
>-|TRBJ2-5|TRBV7-2|17|-
TGTGCCAGCAGCGGGGCCCTCCCGGGGGGCAGCTGGGAGACCCAGTACTTC
CASSGALPGGSWETQYF
>-|TRBJ2-4|TRBV10-3|19|-
TGTGCCATCAGTGAGTCCGCAGGGTCTAGTACCCTAGCCAAAAACATTCAGTACTTC
CAISESAGSSTLAKNIQYF
>-|TRBJ2-1|TRBV7-3|13|-
TGTGCCAGCAGCTTAAATGTAGTCAATGAGCAGTTCTTC
CASSLNVVNEQFF
>-|TRBJ1-2|TRBV30|15|-
TGTGCCTGGAGTGTACAGGGCGCACCCTTCTATGGCTACACCTTC
CAWSVQGAPFYGYTF
>-|TRBJ2-2|TRBV9|17|TRBD2
TGTGCCAGCAGCGTTCTAGCGGGAGGGCCTACGACCGGGGAGCTGTTTTTT
CASSVLAGGPTTGELFF